This T cell receptor (beta chain) was sequenced for a study of blood T cells in healthy people across ages. Next came a second PCR, run for 7 to 11 cycles, which used a sample-barcoded 5' primer along with a J-beta primer mix. Every sample gave at least 3 million paired-end reads containing CDR3. TCRdb reprocessed the 5' RACE reads with MiXCR, giving one entry per CDR3 protein. The data hold about 770,000 distinct CDR3 sequences, with under 45% observed a single time. This clonotype originated in a man aged 55 to 70 in good health. What was sequenced was blood.

The CDR3 nucleotides are TGTGCCAGCAGAAAGACAGGAGGGGGGGTTAACACCGGGGAGCTGTTTTTT. Residues: CASRKTGGGVNTGELFF. The rearrangement uses TRBV25-1 and TRBJ2-2, with D possibly matching TRBD2 (7 bases). There are 17 residues in the CDR3. With 6 bases removed from V and 2 bases from J, the gap between germline ends came to 19 bases. Per germline, CDR1 MGHDK and CDR2 SYGVNS.